This entry lists 18 T cell receptor beta chains sequenced from one sample in a study of T cells in Graves' hyperthyroidism and ophthalmopathy. RNA transcripts gave rise to amplified TCR beta CDR3 regions. An initial round of RT-PCR targeting the TCR CDR3 relied on the HTBI primer set. A single record per CDR3 protein comes from TCRdb applying MiXCR to the multiplex PCR reads. Found here are around 500,000 distinct CDR3 sequences, 14% of them singletons; the top ten hold approximately 15%. Material for sequencing was blood. The receptors originated from a woman in her forties with Graves' hyperthyroidism.

This clonotype came up many times. The gene calls are TRBV20-1 and TRBJ2-2; 10 bases align to TRBD1. Trimming took 0 bases from V and 6 from J; bases not matched to a gene: 4. This CDR3 has 15 amino acids. Germline lookup yields CDR1 DFQATT and CDR2 SNEGSKA (reference sequence). The CDR3 DNA is TGCAGTGCTAGAGATGGGGACAGGGGCCCCGGGGAGCTGTTTTTT. Its translation: CSARDGDRGPGELFF.

This clonotype was seen ten or more times. The chain links TRBV30 to TRBJ2-7; 9 positions match TRBD1. The germline V gene encodes CDR1 GTSNPN and CDR2 SVGIG (reference sequence). With V trimmed by 5 bases and J by 3 bases, 5 bases remained unmatched. This CDR3 is 13 amino acids long. CDR3 in amino acids: CAWGRQGGYEQYF. The DNA of the CDR3 is TGTGCCTGGGGCCGACAGGGGGGCTACGAGCAGTACTTC. Full variable domain (missing parts from reference TRBV30 and TRBJ2-7): SQTIHQWPATLVQPVGSPLSLECTVEGTSNPNLYWYRQAAGRGLQLLFYSVGIGQISSEVPQNLSASRPQDRQFILSSKKLLLSDSGFYLCAWGRQGGYEQYFGPGTRLTVT.

This chain uses TRBV4-2 with TRBJ1-1, with D possibly being TRBD1 (6 bases). The CDR3 contains 13 residues. CDR1 and CDR2 (germline): LGHNA, YNFKEQ. The V gene lost 11 bases and the J gene lost 0 bases, with 13 bases spanning the gap. The chain's CDR3 is CAVRDTLNTEAFF. The CDR3 nucleotides read TGTGCCGTACGGGACACCCTGAACACTGAAGCTTTCTTT.

For this clonotype: A read error may explain this, as a much larger clone is one base away. The V call is TRBV9, the J call TRBJ2-2; D possibly corresponds to TRBD2 (6 bases). Germline V gene sequence: CDR1 SGDLS, CDR2 YYNGEE. The CDR3 has 15 amino acids. V was cut by 2 bases and J by 2 bases, with 10 bases left in between. CDR3 amino acids: CASSVEGRNTGELFF. The CDR3 DNA reads as TGTGCCAGCAGCGTGGAGGGCAGAAACACCGGGGAGCTGTTTTTT.

This clonotype was recorded a few times. The gene calls are TRBV20-1 and TRBJ2-2, with a weak D call TRBD2 (6 bases). The V end was cut by 1 base, the J end by 0 bases, with 12 bases between. The germline gives CDR1 DFQATT, CDR2 SNEGSKA (reference sequence). This CDR3 has 16 residues. The CDR3 sequence: CSARGGGVANTGELFF. The CDR3 nucleotides read TGCAGTGCTAGAGGGGGCGGGGTCGCGAACACCGGGGAGCTGTTTTTT.

This clonotype showed up many times. The genes are TRBV2 and TRBJ2-1, with no clear D. This CDR3 has 13 residues. Germline V gives CDR1 SNHLY, CDR2 FYNNEI. The V end was cut by 7 bases, the J end by 0 bases, with 7 bases between. This CDR3 is CASNPSSYNEQFF. CDR3 in DNA: TGTGCCAGCAACCCTAGCTCCTACAATGAGCAGTTCTTC.

This clonotype was seen at least ten times. The chain combines TRBV20-1 with TRBJ1-5; D is perhaps TRBD1 (6 bases). The CDR3 has 13 amino acids. The germline gives CDR1 DFQATT, CDR2 SNEGSKA (reference sequence). V was pared by 5 bases and J by 3 bases, with 11 bases between. Here the CDR3 DNA reads TGCAGTGCTTCTACAGGGCTCAATCAGCCCCAGCATTTT. Translation gives CSASTGLNQPQHF.

This clonotype was detected many times. The V call is TRBV7-3, the J call TRBJ2-3; 8 bases map to TRBD2. The ends lost 1 base at V and 4 bases at J; junction bases unmatched: 4. The germline CDR1 and CDR2 sequences are SGHTA and FQGTGA. The CDR3 totals 15 residues. CDR3 loop: CASSLNGREADTQYF. The DNA of the CDR3 is TGTGCCAGCAGCTTAAACGGGAGGGAGGCAGATACGCAGTATTTT.

This clonotype was seen repeatedly, ten times or more. The V gene is TRBV29-1, the J gene TRBJ2-5; no clear D gene. CDR3 length equals 13 residues. Trimming shortened V by 7 bases and J by 0 bases, and 12 bases separated the two germline ends. CDR1 and CDR2 (germline): SQVTM, ANQGSEA. The CDR3 protein is CSGLEDHQETQYF. CDR3 DNA: TGCAGCGGACTCGAGGACCACCAAGAGACCCAGTACTTC.

This clonotype turned up a few times. The chain is built from TRBV12-5 and TRBJ2-7; D is perhaps TRBD1 or TRBD2 (5 bases each). Deletions cut 0 bases from V and 2 bases from J, with 26 bases between. Germline loops: CDR1 LGHNT, CDR2 FRNRAP. The CDR3 runs to 20 residues. In DNA, the CDR3 is TGTGCTAGTGGTTTGGTATACCTTCCGGGACCTATAGTTTCTGCCTACGAGCAGTACTTC. Protein: CASGLVYLPGPIVSAYEQYF.

CDR3 in amino acids: CASSIGLAGVGTDTQYF. CDR3 DNA sequence: TGTGCCAGTAGTATTGGACTAGCGGGAGTAGGCACAGATACGCAGTATTTT. The chain employs TRBV19 and TRBJ2-3; 13 positions agree with TRBD2. Germline V gene data show CDR1 as LNHDA and CDR2 as SQIVND (reference sequence). J was trimmed by 1 base and V by 3 bases; bases with no gene match: 4. The CDR3 covers 17 residues.

A few counts support this clonotype. V usage is TRBV5-1 and J usage is TRBJ2-1, with TRBD2 identical over 13 bases. This CDR3 spans 18 amino acids. Losses at the gene ends were 0 bases for V and 7 bases for J; bases not matched to a gene: 10. Germline CDR1 is SGHRS and CDR2 is YFSETQ. CDR3 amino acids: CASSLGPGTSGTRNEQFF. The CDR3 DNA sequence: TGCGCCAGCAGCTTGGGCCCCGGGACTAGCGGGACACGGAATGAGCAGTTCTTC.

This clonotype was recorded at least ten times. The genes are TRBV28 and TRBJ2-3; TRBD2 might be the D (7 bases). Trimming pared 3 bases from V and 0 bases from J, leaving 10 bases between. Germline CDR1 and CDR2: MDHEN and SYDVKM. The CDR3 has 15 residues. The CDR3 loop is CASSFAGASTDTQYF. Here the CDR3 DNA reads TGTGCCAGCAGTTTTGCGGGGGCGAGCACAGATACGCAGTATTTT. Full variable domain (missing parts from reference TRBV28 and TRBJ2-3): DVKVTQSSRYLVKRTGEKVFLECVQDMDHENMFWYRQDPGLGLRLIYFSYDVKMKEKGDIPEGYSVSREKKERFSLILESASTNQTSMYLCASSFAGASTDTQYFGPGTRLTVL.

This clonotype was counted many times. The chain combines TRBV10-2 with TRBJ2-5; TRBD1 might be the D (6 bases). The CDR3 extends over 13 amino acids. Germline CDR1 is WSHSY and CDR2 is SAAADI. The V end was cut by 8 bases, the J end by 5 bases, with 15 bases between. CDR3 bases: TGCGCCAGCCGGGGCAGGGGACGTGAGACCCAGTACTTC. This translates into CASRGRGRETQYF.

This clonotype was seen many times. The chain uses TRBV7-3 and TRBJ2-1; D gene uncertain. The ends were cut back, 3 bases at V and 6 bases at J, with 9 bases in the middle. Germline V gives CDR1 SGHTA, CDR2 FQGTGA. This CDR3 is built from 13 residues. The CDR3, as DNA: TGTGCCAGCAGCTTCGGTGGGCCCAATGAGCAGTTCTTC. Translating it yields CASSFGGPNEQFF.

The chain recombines TRBV29-1 with TRBJ1-2; tentative D call: TRBD1 (5 bases). Trimming pared 0 bases from V and 8 bases from J, leaving 28 bases between. The CDR3 spans 18 residues. Germline loops: CDR1 SQVTM, CDR2 ANQGSEA. The CDR3 sequence: CSVEDERSMRGFNWGYTF. CDR3 coding DNA: TGCAGCGTTGAAGATGAACGTTCTATGCGGGGGTTTAACTGGGGCTACACCTTC.

This clonotype was recorded a few times. The chain links TRBV27 to TRBJ2-7; 7 nucleotides line up with TRBD1. The junction had 10 bases not matched to a gene; V was cut back by 1 base and J by 1 base. The CDR3 covers 17 residues. Germline CDR1 is MNHEY and CDR2 is SMNVEV (reference sequence). Written as DNA, the CDR3 is TGTGCCAGCAGTTTATTTTCCGGGACAGACACTTCCTACGAGCAGTACTTC. Translated: CASSLFSGTDTSYEQYF.

This clonotype was counted at least ten times. The rearrangement links TRBV20-1 to TRBJ2-7; D ambiguous. The CDR3 contains 17 residues. V was pared by 1 base and J by 2 bases, with 21 bases between. Germline CDR1 reads DFQATT; CDR2 reads SNEGSKA (reference sequence). CDR3 residues: CSARGQEYSKLTYEQYF. CDR3 nucleotide sequence: TGCAGTGCTAGAGGCCAGGAATATAGTAAGCTTACCTACGAGCAGTACTTC.